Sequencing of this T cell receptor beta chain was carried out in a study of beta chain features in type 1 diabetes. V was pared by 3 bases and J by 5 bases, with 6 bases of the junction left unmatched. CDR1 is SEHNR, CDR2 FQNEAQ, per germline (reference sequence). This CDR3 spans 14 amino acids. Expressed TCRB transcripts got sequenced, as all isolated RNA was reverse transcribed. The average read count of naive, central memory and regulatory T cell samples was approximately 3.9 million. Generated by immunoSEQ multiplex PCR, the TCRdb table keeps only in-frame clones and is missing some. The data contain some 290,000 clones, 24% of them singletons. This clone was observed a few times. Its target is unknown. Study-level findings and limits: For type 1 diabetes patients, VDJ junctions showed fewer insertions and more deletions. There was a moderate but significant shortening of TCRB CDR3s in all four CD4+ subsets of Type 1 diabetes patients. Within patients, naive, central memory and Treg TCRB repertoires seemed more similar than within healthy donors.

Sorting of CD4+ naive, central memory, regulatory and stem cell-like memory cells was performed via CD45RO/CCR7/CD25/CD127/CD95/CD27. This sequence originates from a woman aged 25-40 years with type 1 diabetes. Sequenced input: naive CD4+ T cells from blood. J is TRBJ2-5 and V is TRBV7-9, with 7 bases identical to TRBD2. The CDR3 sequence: CASSLGRALETQYF. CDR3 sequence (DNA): TGTGCCAGCAGCTTGGGGAGGGCCTTGGAGACCCAGTACTTC.